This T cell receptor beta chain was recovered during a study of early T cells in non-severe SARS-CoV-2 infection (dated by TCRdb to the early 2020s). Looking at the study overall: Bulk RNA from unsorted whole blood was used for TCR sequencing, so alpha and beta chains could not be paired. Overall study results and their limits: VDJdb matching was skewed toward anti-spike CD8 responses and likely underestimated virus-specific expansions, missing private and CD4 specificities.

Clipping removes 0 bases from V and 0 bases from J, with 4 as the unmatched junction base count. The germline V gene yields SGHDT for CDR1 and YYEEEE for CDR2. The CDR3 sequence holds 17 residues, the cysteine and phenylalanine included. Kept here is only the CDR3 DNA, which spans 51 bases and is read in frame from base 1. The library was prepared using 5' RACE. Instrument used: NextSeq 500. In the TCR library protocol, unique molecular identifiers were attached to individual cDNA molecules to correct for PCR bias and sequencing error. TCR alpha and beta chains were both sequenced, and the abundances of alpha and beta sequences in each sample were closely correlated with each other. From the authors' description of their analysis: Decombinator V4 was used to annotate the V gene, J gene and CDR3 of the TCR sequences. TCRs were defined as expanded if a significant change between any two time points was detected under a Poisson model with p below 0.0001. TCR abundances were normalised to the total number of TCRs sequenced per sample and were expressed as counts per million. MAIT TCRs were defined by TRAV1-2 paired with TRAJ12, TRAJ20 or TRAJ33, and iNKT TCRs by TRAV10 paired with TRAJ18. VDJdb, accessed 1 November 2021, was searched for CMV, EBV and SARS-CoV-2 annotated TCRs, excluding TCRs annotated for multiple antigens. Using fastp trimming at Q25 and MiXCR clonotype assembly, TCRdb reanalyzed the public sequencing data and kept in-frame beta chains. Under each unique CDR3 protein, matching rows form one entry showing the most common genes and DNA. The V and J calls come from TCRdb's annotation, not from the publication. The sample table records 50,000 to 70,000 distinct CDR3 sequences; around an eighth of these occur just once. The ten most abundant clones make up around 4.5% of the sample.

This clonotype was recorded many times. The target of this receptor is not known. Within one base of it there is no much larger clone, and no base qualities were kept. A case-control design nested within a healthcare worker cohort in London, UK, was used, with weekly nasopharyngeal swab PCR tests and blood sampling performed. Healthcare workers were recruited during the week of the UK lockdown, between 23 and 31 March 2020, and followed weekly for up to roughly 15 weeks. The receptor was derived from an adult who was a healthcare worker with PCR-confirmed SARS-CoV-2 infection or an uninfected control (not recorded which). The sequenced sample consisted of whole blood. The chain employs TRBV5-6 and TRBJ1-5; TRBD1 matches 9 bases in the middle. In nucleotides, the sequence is TGTGCCAGCAGCTTGGAGACAGGGGGAGGTAGCAATCAGCCCCAGCATTTT. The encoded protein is CASSLETGGGSNQPQHF.